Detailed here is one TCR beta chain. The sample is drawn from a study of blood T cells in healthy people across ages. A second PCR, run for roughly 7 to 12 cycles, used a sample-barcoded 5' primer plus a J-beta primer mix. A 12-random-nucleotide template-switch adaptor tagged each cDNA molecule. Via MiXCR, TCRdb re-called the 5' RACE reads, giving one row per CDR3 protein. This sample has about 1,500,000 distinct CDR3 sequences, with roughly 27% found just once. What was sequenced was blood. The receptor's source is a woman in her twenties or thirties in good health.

The CDR3 bases are TGTGCCAGCAGCCCCCCCCAGAATGAGCGGTACTTC. Its translation is CASSPPQNERYF. This sequence joins TRBV9 and TRBJ2-5; D not certain. The CDR3 spans 12 residues. The V end was cut by 4 bases, the J end by 13 bases, with 17 bases between. From germline, CDR1 is SGDLS and CDR2 YYNGEE.